Below, 2 T cell receptor beta chains from the same sample are listed, as sequenced in a study of blood T cell repertoires in COVID-19. Method: immunoSEQ multiplex PCR; TCRdb's copy keeps in-frame clones and lacks some. Among hundreds of thousands of clones listed, roughly 87% were seen once. Sample: peripheral blood. Receptors originate from a man aged 55-75 years who had recovered from COVID-19.

This clone was seen repeatedly, ten times or more. Other DNA sequences in this sample translate to the same CDR3. The rearrangement links TRBV19 to TRBJ2-7; D is perhaps TRBD2 (5 bases). Trimming cost V 4 bases and J 3 bases, with 10 bases left between them. Per germline, CDR1 LNHDA and CDR2 SQIVND (reference sequence). CDR3 length: 13 amino acids. As DNA, the CDR3 is TGTGCCAGTAGTACATTAAGCGGCTACGAGCAGTACTTC. Translated, it gives CASSTLSGYEQYF.

This chain uses TRBV18 with TRBJ2-1; 9 nucleotides align to TRBD2. Germline V gene data show CDR1 as KGHSH and CDR2 as LQKENI. V shed 2 bases, J shed 10 bases, and the junction held 3 bases outside the gene matches. The CDR3 is made up of 13 amino acids. The CDR3 coding sequence is TGTGCCAGCTCACCAGAGCGGGGGGTCGAGCAGTTCTTC. Its translation is CASSPERGVEQFF.